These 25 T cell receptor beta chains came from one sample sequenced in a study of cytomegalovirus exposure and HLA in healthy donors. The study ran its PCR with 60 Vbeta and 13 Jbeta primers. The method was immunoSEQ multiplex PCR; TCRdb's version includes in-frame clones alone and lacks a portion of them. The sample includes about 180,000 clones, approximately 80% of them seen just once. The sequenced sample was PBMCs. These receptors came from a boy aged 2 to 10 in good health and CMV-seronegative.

CDR3 sequence reads: CASRSAQSGEQFF. CDR3 nucleotide sequence: TGTGCCAGCAGATCTGCACAATCTGGTGAGCAGTTCTTC. This sequence joins TRBV7-3 and TRBJ2-1, with D uncertain. Trimming pared 6 bases from V and 9 bases from J, leaving 15 bases between. Looked up from germline, CDR1 is SGHTA and CDR2 is FQGTGA. The length of the CDR3 is 13 residues.

The CDR3 reads CASSLVRGGQNEQFF. CDR3 DNA: TGCGCCAGCAGCTTGGTACGGGGGGGCCAGAATGAGCAGTTCTTC. This chain joins TRBV5-1 and TRBJ2-1; 8 positions agree with TRBD2. The J segment lost 7 bases and the V segment lost 0 bases, leaving 6 bases of the junction unmatched. The CDR3 contains 15 residues. Germline V gene data show CDR1 as SGHRS and CDR2 as YFSETQ.

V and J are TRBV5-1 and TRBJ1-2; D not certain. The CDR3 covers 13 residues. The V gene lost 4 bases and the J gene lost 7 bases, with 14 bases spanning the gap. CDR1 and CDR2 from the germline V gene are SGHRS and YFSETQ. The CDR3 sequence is CASSLDPAGGYTF. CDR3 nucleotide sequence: TGCGCCAGCAGCCTAGATCCCGCCGGTGGCTACACCTTC. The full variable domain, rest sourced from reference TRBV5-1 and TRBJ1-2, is KAGVTQTPRYLIKTRGQQVTLSCSPISGHRSVSWYQQTPGQGLQFLFEYFSETQRNKGNFPGRFSGRQFSNSRSEMNVSTLELGDSALYLCASSLDPAGGYTFGSGTRLTVV.

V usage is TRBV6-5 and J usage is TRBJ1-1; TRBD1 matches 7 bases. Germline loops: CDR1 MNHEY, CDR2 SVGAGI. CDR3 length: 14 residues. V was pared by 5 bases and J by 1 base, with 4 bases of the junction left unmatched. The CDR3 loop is CASSTRTGNTEAFF. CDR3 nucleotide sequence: TGTGCCAGCAGTACCCGGACAGGGAACACTGAAGCTTTCTTT.

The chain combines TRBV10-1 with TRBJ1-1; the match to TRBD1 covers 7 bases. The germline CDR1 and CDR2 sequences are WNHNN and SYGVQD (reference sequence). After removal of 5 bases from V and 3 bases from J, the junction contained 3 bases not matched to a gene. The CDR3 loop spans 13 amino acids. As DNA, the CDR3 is TGCGCCAGCAGTAGGGACAGTGACACTGAAGCTTTCTTT. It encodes CASSRDSDTEAFF.

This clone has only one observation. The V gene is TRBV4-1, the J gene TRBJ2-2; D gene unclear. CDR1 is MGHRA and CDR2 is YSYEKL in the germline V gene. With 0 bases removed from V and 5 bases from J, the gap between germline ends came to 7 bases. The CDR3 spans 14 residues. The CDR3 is CASSQDSQTGELFF. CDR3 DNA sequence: TGCGCCAGCAGCCAAGATAGCCAAACCGGGGAGCTGTTTTTT.

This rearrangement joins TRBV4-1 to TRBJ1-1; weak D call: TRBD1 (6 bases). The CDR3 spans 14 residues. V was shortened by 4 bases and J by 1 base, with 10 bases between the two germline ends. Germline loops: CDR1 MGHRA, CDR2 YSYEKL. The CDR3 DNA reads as TGCGCCAGCAGCCTCATACAGGGGAACACTGAAGCTTTCTTT. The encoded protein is CASSLIQGNTEAFF.

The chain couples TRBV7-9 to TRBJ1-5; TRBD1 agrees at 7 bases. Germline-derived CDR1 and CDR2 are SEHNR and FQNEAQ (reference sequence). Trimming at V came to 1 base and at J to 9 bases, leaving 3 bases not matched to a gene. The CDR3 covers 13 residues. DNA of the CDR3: TGTGCCAGCAGCTTAGAAGGGGGCCGGCCCCAGCATTTT. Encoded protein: CASSLEGGRPQHF. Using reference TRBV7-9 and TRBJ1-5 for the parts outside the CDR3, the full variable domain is DTGVSQNPRHKITKRGQNVTFRCDPISEHNRLYWYRQTLGQGPEFLTYFQNEAQLEKSRLLSDRFSAERPKGSFSTLEIQRTEQGDSAMYLCASSLEGGRPQHFGDGTRLSIL.

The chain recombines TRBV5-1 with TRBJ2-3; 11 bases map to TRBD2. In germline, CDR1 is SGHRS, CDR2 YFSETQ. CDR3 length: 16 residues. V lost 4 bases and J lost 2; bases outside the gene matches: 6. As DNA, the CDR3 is TGCGCCAGCAGCCCGGGGACTAGCGGTCCCACAGATACGCAGTATTTT. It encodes CASSPGTSGPTDTQYF.

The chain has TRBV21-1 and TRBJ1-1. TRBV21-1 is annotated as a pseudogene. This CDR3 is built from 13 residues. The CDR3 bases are TGTGCCAGCAGCCTTATTCCGGGGACTGAAGCTTTCTTT. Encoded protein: CASSLIPGTEAFF.

CDR3 in DNA: TGCAGTGCTAGTGCTCAGTATGGCTACACCTTC. It specifies CSASAQYGYTF. The chain couples TRBV20-1 to TRBJ1-2; D gene unclear. CDR3 length: 11 amino acids. Germline V CDR1 and CDR2: DFQATT, SNEGSKA (reference sequence). The germline V and J ends were trimmed by 3 bases and 5 bases, with 7 bases remaining between them.

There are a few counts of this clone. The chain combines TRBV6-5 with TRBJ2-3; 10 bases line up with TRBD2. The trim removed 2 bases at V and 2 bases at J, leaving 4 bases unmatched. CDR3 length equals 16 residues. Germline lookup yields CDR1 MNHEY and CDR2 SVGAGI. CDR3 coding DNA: TGTGCCAGCAGTTACCTACTAGCGGGAAACACAGATACGCAGTATTTT. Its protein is CASSYLLAGNTDTQYF.

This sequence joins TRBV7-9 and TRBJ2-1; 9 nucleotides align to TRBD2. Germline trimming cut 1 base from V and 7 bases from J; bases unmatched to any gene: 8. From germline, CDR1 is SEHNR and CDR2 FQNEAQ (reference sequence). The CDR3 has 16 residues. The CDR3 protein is CASSLVGGGGVNEQFF. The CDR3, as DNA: TGTGCCAGCAGCTTAGTTGGGGGCGGGGGGGTGAATGAGCAGTTCTTC.

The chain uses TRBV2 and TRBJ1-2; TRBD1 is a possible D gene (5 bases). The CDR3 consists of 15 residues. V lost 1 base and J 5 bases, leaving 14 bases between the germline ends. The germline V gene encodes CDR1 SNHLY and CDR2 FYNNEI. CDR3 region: CASSEGPTVGYGYTF. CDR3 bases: TGTGCCAGCAGTGAAGGCCCGACAGTCGGATATGGCTACACCTTC.

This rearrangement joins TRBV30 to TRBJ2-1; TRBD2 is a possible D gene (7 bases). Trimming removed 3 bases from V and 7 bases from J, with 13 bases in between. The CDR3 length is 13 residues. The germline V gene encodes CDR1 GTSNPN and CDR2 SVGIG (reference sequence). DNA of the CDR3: TGTGCCTGGAGGCAGAGGGGGGGTAATGAGCAGTTCTTC. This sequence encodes CAWRQRGGNEQFF.

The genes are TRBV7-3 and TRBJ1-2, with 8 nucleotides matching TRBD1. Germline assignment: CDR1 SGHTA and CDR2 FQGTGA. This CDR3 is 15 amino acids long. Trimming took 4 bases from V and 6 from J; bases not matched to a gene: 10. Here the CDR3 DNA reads TGTGCCAGCAGCTCCTCGCCGGGACAGGTGGATGGCTACACCTTC. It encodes CASSSSPGQVDGYTF.

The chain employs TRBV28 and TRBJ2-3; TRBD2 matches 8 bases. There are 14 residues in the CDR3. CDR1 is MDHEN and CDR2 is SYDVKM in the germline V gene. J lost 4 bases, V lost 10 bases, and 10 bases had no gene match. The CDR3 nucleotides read TGTGCCAACAACCGGGGGGGGCCGTCAGATACGCAGTATTTT. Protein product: CANNRGGPSDTQYF. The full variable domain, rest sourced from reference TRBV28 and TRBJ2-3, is DVKVTQSSRYLVKRTGEKVFLECVQDMDHENMFWYRQDPGLGLRLIYFSYDVKMKEKGDIPEGYSVSREKKERFSLILESASTNQTSMYLCANNRGGPSDTQYFGPGTRLTVL.

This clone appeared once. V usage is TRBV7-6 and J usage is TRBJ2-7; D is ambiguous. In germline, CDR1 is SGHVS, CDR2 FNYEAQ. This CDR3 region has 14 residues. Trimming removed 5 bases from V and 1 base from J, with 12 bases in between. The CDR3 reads CASSPRLASYEQYF. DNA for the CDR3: TGTGCCAGCAGCCCCCGACTCGCTTCCTACGAGCAGTACTTC.

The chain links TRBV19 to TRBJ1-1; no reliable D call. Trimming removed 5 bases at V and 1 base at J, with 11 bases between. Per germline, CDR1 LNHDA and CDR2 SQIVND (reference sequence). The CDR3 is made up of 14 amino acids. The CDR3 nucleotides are TGTGCCAGTAGTGTGAAGCGGGGGAACACTGAAGCTTTCTTT. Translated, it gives CASSVKRGNTEAFF.

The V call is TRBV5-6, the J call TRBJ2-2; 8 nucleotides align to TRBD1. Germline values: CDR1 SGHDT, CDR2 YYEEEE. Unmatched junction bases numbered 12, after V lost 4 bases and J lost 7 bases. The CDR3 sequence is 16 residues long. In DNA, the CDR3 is TGTGCCAGCAGCACTACAGGGGGAACGTGGGGCGGGGAGCTGTTTTTT. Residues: CASSTTGGTWGGELFF.

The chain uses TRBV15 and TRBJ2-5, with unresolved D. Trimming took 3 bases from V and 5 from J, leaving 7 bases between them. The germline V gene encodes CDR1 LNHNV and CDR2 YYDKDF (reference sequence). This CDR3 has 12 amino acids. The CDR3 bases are TGTGCCACCAGCAGGGCAGCGGAGACCCAGTACTTC. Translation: CATSRAAETQYF.

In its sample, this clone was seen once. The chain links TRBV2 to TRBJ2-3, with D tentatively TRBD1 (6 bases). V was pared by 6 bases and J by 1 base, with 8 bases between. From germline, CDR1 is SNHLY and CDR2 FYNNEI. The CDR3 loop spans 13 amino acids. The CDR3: CASRPGGTDTQYF. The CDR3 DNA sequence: TGTGCCAGCAGGCCAGGGGGCACAGATACGCAGTATTTT.

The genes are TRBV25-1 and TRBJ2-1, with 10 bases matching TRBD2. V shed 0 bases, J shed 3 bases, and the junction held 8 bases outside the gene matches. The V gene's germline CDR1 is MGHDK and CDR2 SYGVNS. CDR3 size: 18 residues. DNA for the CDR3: TGTGCCAGCAGTGAATATGTGGCTAGCGGGGGCCACTACAATGAGCAGTTCTTC. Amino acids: CASSEYVASGGHYNEQFF. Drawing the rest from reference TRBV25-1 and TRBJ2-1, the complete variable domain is EADIYQTPRYLVIGTGKKITLECSQTMGHDKMYWYQQDPGMELHLIHYSYGVNSTEKGDLSSESTVSRIRTEHFPLTLESARPSHTSQYLCASSEYVASGGHYNEQFFGPGTRLTVL.

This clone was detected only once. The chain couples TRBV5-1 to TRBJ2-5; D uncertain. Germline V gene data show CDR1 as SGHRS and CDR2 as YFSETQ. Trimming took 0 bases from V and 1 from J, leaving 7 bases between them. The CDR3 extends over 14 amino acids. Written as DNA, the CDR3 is TGCGCCAGCAGCTTGGGGCGGCCCCAAGAGACCCAGTACTTC. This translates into CASSLGRPQETQYF.

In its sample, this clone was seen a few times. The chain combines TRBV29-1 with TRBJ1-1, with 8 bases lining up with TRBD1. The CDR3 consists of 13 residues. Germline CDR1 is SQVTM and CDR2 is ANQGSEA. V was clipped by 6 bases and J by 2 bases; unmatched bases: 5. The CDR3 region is CSVTGVGNTEAFF. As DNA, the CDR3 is TGCAGCGTGACAGGGGTGGGTAACACTGAAGCTTTCTTT.